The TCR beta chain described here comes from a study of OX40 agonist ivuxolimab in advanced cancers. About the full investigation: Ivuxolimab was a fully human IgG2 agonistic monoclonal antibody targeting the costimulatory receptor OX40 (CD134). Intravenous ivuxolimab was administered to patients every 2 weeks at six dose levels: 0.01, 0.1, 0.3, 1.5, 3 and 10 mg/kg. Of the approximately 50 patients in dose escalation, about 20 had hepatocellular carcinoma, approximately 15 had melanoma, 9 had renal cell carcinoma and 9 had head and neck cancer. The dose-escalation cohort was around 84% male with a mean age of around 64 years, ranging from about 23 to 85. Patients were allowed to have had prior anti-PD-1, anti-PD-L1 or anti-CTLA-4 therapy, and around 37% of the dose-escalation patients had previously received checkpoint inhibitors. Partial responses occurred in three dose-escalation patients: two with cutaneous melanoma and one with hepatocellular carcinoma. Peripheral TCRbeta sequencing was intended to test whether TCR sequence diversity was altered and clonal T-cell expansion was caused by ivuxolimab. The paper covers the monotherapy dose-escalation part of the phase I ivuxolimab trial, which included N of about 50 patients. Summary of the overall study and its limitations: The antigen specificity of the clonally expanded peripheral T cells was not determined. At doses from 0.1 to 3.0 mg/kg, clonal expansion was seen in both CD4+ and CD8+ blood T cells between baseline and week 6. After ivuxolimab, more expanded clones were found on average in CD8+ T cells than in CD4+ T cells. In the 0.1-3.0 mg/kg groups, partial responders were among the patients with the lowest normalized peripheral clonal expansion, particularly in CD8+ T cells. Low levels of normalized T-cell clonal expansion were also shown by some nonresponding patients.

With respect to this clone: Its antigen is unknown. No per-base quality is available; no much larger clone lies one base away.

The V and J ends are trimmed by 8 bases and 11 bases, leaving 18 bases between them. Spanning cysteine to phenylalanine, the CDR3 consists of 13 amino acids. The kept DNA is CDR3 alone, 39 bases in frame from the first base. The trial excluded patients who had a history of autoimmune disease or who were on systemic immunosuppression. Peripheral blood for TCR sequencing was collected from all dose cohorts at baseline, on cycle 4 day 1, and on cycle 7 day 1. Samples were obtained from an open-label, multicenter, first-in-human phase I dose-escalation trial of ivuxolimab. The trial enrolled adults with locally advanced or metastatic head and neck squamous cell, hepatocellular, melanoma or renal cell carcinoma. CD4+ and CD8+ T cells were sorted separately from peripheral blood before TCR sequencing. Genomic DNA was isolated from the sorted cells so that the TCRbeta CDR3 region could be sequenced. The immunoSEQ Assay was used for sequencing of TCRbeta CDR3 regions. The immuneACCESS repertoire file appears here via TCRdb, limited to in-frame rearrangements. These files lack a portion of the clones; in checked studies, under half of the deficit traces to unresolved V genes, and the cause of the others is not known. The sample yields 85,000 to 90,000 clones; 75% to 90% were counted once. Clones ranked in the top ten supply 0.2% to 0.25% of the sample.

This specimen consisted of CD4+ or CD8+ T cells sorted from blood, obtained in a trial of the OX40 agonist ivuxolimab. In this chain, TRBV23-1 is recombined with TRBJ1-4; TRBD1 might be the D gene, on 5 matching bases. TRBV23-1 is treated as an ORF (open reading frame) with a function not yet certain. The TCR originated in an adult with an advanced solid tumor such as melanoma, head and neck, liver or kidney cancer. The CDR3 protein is CASRAFGRAKLFF. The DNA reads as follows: TGCGCCAGCCGAGCCTTCGGCAGGGCCAAACTGTTTTTT.